This T cell receptor (beta chain) was recovered during a study of cytomegalovirus exposure and HLA in healthy donors. The data were produced by immunoSEQ multiplex PCR, yet TCRdb's version contains in-frame clones alone and is incomplete. The sample records under 400,000 clones, roughly 89% being singletons. V was cut by 4 bases and J by 4 bases, with 14 bases left in between. In germline, CDR1 is MNHEY, CDR2 SVGAGI. The CDR3 has 14 residues. Study outcomes and limitations: The study listed about 150 cytomegalovirus-associated TCR beta chains.

As concerns this clone: Its antigen remains unidentified.

The sample comprised PBMCs. The V and J genes are TRBV6-5 and TRBJ2-7; a weak D match, TRBD1 (6 bases). The source is a woman between 18 and 30 years old in good health and CMV-seronegative. In DNA, the CDR3 is TGTGCCAGCAGTTCCTGGACAGAGGGTTACGAGCAGTACTTC. Translation: CASSSWTEGYEQYF.